The 6 T cell receptor beta chains in this list originate from one sample, sequenced in a study of blood T cells in healthy people across ages. Together with a sample-barcoded 5' primer, a J-beta primer mix was included in a second PCR lasting roughly 6 to 12 cycles. TCRdb processed the 5' RACE reads anew with MiXCR; each CDR3 protein has one entry. The data contain approximately 1.5 million distinct CDR3 sequences, about 35% of them singletons. The sequenced sample consisted of blood. All receptors derive from a woman aged 25 to 39 in good health.

This clonotype was found a few times. This chain links TRBV3-1 with TRBJ2-5, with 7 bases that match TRBD2. CDR1 and CDR2 (germline): LGHDT, YNNKEL (reference sequence). This CDR3 region has 18 residues. The V gene end was trimmed by 0 bases and the J gene end by 1 base; junction bases not matched to a gene: 11. For the CDR3, the DNA is TGTGCCAGCAGCCAAGAGCGGCTAGCGGAGTACCTCCAAGAGACCCAGTACTTC. Its translation is CASSQERLAEYLQETQYF.

The chain uses TRBV27 and TRBJ1-2, with 8 bases that match TRBD1. V shed 6 bases, J shed 2 bases, and the junction held 8 bases outside the gene matches. This CDR3 has 15 residues. CDR1 and CDR2 (germline): MNHEY, SMNVEV (reference sequence). This CDR3 reads CASRRTGTINYGYTF. CDR3 DNA sequence: TGTGCCAGCAGAAGGACAGGGACTATAAACTATGGCTACACCTTC.

The chain carries TRBV4-1 and TRBJ2-1, with TRBD2 identical over 7 bases. Germline CDR1 reads MGHRA; CDR2 reads YSYEKL. The V gene end was trimmed by 1 base and the J gene end by 4 bases; junction bases not matched to a gene: 4. The CDR3 totals 15 residues. The CDR3 is CASSQAGGLYNEQFF. In DNA, the CDR3 is TGCGCCAGCAGCCAAGCGGGGGGACTATACAATGAGCAGTTCTTC.

About this clonotype: A much larger clone is a single base away; this may be a read error. V is TRBV12-3 or TRBV12-4 and J is TRBJ1-2, with D unresolved. This CDR3 is built from 11 residues. The CDR3 loop reads CTSSGLRGYTF. The CDR3 DNA reads TGTACCAGCAGTGGCCTTAGGGGCTACACCTTC.

This clonotype was detected a few times. This rearrangement joins TRBV3-1 to TRBJ1-4; D may be TRBD1 (5 bases). Trimming removed 4 bases at V and 4 bases at J, with 16 bases between. Germline V gene sequence: CDR1 LGHDT, CDR2 YNNKEL (reference sequence). The CDR3 runs 16 residues. For the CDR3, the DNA is TGTGCCAGCAGCCCTAAATTTGAGGGGAATAATGAAAAACTGTTTTTT. Translating it yields CASSPKFEGNNEKLFF. The full variable domain, its missing parts supplied by reference TRBV3-1 and TRBJ1-4, is DTAVSQTPKYLVTQMGNDKSIKCEQNLGHDTMYWYKQDSKKFLKIMFSYNNKELIINETVPNRFSPKSPDKAHLNLHINSLELGDSAVYFCASSPKFEGNNEKLFFGSGTQLSVL.

The rearrangement joins TRBV24-1 to TRBJ2-1, with 7 nucleotides matching TRBD2. Trimming removed 4 bases from V and 10 bases from J; junction bases left unmatched: 12. CDR3 size: 15 residues. Germline-derived CDR1 and CDR2 are KGHDR and SFDVKD. In nucleotides, the CDR3 is TGTGCCACCAGTGACGGAGCGGGACCTTCTAAGGAGCAGTTCTTC. Amino acids: CATSDGAGPSKEQFF.